This TCR beta chain originates from a study of a mutant IDH1 vaccine in newly diagnosed glioma. Study context: Treated individuals were about 62% male and roughly 38% female, averaging 40.4 years of age. Beforehand, treatment had been radiotherapy, temozolomide, or both; the majority received both. Overall study results and limits: Whatever changes occurred in top peripheral T cell clonotypes seemed unrelated to pseudoprogression. In about 93% of patients, immune responses induced by the vaccine occurred.

The germline CDR1 and CDR2 sequences are SGHRS and YFSETQ. The CDR3 is 14 amino acids. Trimming cost V 4 bases and J 5 bases; bases outside gene matches: 7. As for this clone: Its antigen remains unidentified.

Stated time point: week 11, during vaccination. Topical imiquimod accompanied each vaccine dose, which consisted of 300 ug of mutant IDH1 20-mer peptide. Assay used: immunoSEQ multiplex PCR; TCRdb lists only in-frame clones, some missing. The sample has 50,000 to 60,000 clones; 91% are singletons. The receptor was derived from a man in his fifties with glioma. The source was PBMCs, collected from a glioma patient whose treatment included an IDH1 peptide vaccine. The chain has TRBV5-1 and TRBJ1-2, with 8 bases that match TRBD1. The CDR3 is CASSPLTGGYGYTF. CDR3 coding DNA: TGCGCCAGCAGCCCCCTAACAGGGGGTTATGGCTACACCTTC.